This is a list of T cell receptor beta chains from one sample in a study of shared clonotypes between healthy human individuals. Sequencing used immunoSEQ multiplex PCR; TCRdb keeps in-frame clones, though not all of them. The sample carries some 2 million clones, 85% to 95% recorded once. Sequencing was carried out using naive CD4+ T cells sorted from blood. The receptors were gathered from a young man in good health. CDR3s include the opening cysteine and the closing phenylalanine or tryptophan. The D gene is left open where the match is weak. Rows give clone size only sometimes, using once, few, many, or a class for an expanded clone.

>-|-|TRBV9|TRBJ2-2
CASSVAMNTGELFF
TGTGCCAGCAGCGTGGCGATGAACACCGGGGAGCTGTTTTTT
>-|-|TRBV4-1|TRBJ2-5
CASSPPESSPASTQYF
TGCGCCAGCAGCCCCCCCGAGTCTAGCCCCGCTAGTACCCAGTACTTC
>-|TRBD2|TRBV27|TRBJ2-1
CASSPSAGVTYNEQFF
TGTGCCAGCAGTCCGTCAGCGGGAGTGACCTACAATGAGCAGTTCTTC
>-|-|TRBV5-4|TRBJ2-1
CASSPGGLSGNEQFF
TGTGCCAGCAGCCCCGGGGGGCTTAGCGGCAATGAGCAGTTCTTC
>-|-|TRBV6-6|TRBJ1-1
CASSYVTGAEAFF
TGTGCCAGCAGTTATGTCACGGGGGCTGAAGCTTTCTTT
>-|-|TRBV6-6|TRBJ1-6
CATGPNSPLHF
TGTGCCACAGGGCCGAATTCACCCCTCCACTTT
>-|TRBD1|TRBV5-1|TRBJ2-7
CASSTSGTASYEQYF
TGCGCCAGCAGCACTTCCGGGACAGCCTCCTACGAGCAGTACTTC
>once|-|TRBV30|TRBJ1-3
CALNTDSGNTIYF
TGTGCCTTGAACACAGACTCTGGAAACACCATATATTTT
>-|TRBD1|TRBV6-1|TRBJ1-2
CASSVDRGGGYTF
TGTGCCAGCAGTGTGGACAGGGGAGGTGGCTACACCTTC
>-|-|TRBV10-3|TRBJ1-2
CAISEGPLEGYTF
TGTGCCATCAGTGAGGGCCCTCTTGAGGGCTACACCTTC
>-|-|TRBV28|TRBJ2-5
CASSYRAGRETQYF
TGTGCCAGCAGCTACAGGGCGGGGAGGGAGACCCAGTACTTC
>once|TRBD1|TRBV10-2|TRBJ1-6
CASSEQGYSPLHF
TGCGCCAGCAGTGAACAGGGGTATTCACCCCTCCACTTT
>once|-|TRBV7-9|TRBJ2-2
CASPHWAGELFF
TGTGCCAGCCCACATTGGGCCGGGGAGCTGTTTTTT
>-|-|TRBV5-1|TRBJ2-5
CASSEVPETQYF
TGCGCCAGCAGCGAGGTCCCCGAGACCCAGTACTTC
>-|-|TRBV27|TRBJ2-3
CASSPRGTDTQYF
TGTGCCAGCAGTCCTCGGGGCACAGATACGCAGTATTTT
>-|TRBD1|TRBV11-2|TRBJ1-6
CASSLGTGDHSPLHF
TGTGCCAGCAGCTTAGGGACAGGGGACCATTCACCCCTCCACTTT
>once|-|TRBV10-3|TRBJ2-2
CAISGPRGENTGELFF
TGTGCCATCAGTGGCCCCCGAGGAGAGAACACCGGGGAGCTGTTTTTT
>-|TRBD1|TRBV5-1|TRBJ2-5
CASSRGTGEETQYF
TGCGCCAGCAGCCGAGGTACAGGGGAAGAGACCCAGTACTTC
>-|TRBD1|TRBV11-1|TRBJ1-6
CASSRQGGNSPLHF
TGTGCCAGCAGCCGACAGGGGGGTAATTCACCCCTCCACTTT
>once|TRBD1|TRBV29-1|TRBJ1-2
CSVEAQGNNYGYTF
TGCAGCGTTGAAGCACAGGGGAATAACTATGGCTACACCTTC
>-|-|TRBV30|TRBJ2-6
CAWRIGTTGANVLTF
TGTGCCTGGAGAATTGGAACAACTGGGGCCAACGTCCTGACTTTC
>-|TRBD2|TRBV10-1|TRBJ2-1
CASSEGSSGGGEQFF
TGCGCCAGCAGTGAAGGGTCTAGCGGGGGGGGTGAGCAGTTCTTC
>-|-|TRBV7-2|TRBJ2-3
CASSLGSGAYTDTQYF
TGTGCCAGCAGCTTAGGTAGCGGAGCATACACAGATACGCAGTATTTT
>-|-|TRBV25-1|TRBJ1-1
CASSESQGLTEAFF
TGTGCCAGCAGTGAATCTCAGGGCCTAACTGAAGCTTTCTTT
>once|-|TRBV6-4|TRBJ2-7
CASSDSCRVVFYEQYF
TGTGCCAGCAGTGACTCCTGCAGGGTTGTTTTCTACGAGCAGTACTTC
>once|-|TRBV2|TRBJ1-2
CASSQNRADGYTF
TGTGCCAGCAGCCAGAACAGGGCTGATGGCTACACCTTC
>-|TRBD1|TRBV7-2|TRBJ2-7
CASSLGPGQAYEQYF
TGTGCCAGCAGCTTAGGACCGGGACAGGCCTACGAGCAGTACTTC
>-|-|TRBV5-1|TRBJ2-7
CASSLEGVEQYF
TGCGCCAGCAGCTTGGAAGGGGTCGAGCAGTACTTC
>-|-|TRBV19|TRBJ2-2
CASSIGSYSKTGELFF
TGTGCCAGTAGTATAGGTAGTTACAGCAAAACCGGGGAGCTGTTTTTT
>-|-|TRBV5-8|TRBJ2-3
CASSLIAEVVHF
TGTGCCAGCAGCTTGATTGCCGAGGTAGTCCATTTT
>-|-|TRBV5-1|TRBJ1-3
CASSSDPAGTAGNTIYF
TGCGCCAGCAGCTCAGATCCCGCCGGGACGGCTGGAAACACCATATATTTT
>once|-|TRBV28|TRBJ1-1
CASSLRPGAQENTEAFF
TGTGCCAGCAGTTTACGGCCCGGGGCCCAAGAAAACACTGAAGCTTTCTTT
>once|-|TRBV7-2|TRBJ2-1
CASRSGTLNEQFF
TGTGCCAGCAGGTCCGGGACTTTAAATGAGCAGTTCTTC
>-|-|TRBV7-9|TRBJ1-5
CASSRRGTPEAQHF
TGTGCCAGCAGCCGCAGGGGCACGCCGGAGGCCCAGCATTTT
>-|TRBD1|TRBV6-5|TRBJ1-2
CASSYFYRGGGGYTF
TGTGCCAGCAGTTACTTTTACAGGGGAGGAGGTGGCTACACCTTC
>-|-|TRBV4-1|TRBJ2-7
CASSQVLRYEQYF
TGCGCCAGCAGCCAAGTGCTAAGGTACGAGCAGTACTTC
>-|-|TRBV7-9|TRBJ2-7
CASSREAGLGYEQYF
TGTGCCAGCAGCCGTGAGGCGGGTCTCGGCTACGAGCAGTACTTC